This entry concerns a single T cell receptor (beta chain). Per the original data handling: The assay estimated nucleated cells by amplifying reference gene primers. Here immunoSEQ multiplex PCR was the method, and the copy in TCRdb shows in-frame clones only, minus some. The DNA was the basis for D and trimming; V, J and clone size are from that table. Among under 250,000 clones listed, 80% to 95% were seen once. This sample stems from a study of blood T cell repertoires in COVID-19. Losses at the gene ends were 5 bases for V and 1 base for J; bases not matched to a gene: 7. Looked up from germline, CDR1 is LNHDA and CDR2 is SQIVND (reference sequence). This CDR3 contains 15 residues.

The rearrangement links TRBV19 to TRBJ1-2; 7 nucleotides line up with TRBD1. Sample: peripheral blood. This TCR was recovered from a man in his 60s with COVID-19, enrolled during active disease. In DNA, the CDR3 is TGTGCCAGTAGTTTGGGGACAGCTTTTAACTATGGCTACACCTTC. It translates to CASSLGTAFNYGYTF.